Only a few counts were recorded for the clone carrying this T cell receptor beta chain. What it binds is not known. A single record per CDR3 protein comes from TCRdb applying MiXCR to the 5' RACE reads. The data show tens of thousands of distinct CDR3 sequences, with about 12% seen just once and about 40% held by the top ten. Looked up from germline, CDR1 is DFQATT and CDR2 is SNEGSKA (reference sequence). V was clipped by 3 bases and J by 2 bases; unmatched bases: 11. The CDR3 spans 16 residues. This sample was included in a study of spatial heterogeneity in lung cancer. Study information: Alpha-chain sequences were consistently detected less often than beta-chain sequences.

Time point in this sample: sample taken at primary tumor resection. Material for sequencing was whole RNA from tumor, nontumor lung or frozen PBMC, left unsorted. The 60 to 80 donors had untreated early-stage non-small cell lung cancer. Findings of the study overall: In blood, ubiquitous expanded tumor TCRs appeared more at resection than follow-up.

This specimen was PBMCs, taken at surgery. V and J are TRBV20-1 and TRBJ2-7, with 9 bases lining up with TRBD2. This receptor was obtained from a male donor with early-stage non-small cell lung cancer. The CDR3 loop is CSARGLAGFAAYEQYF. In DNA form, the CDR3 reads TGCAGTGCTAGGGGGCTAGCGGGGTTTGCAGCCTACGAGCAGTACTTC.